Listed below are T cell receptor beta chains from one sample, sequenced in a study of T cell responses to AZD1222 COVID-19 vaccine. Sequenced by immunoSEQ multiplex PCR; TCRdb stores in-frame clones only, minus some. The sample includes over 150,000 clones, about 86% of them seen just once. The sequencing used peripheral blood, collected on day 0 of MenACWY control vaccination. All receptors come from an adult in good health. Both conserved end residues are part of each CDR3. The order of the fields is D gene, J gene, V gene, clone size, CDR3 protein, CDR3 DNA. A D gene is named only where the DNA matches it firmly. For some rows the clone size is stated as once, few or many, or as a class when expanded; others skip it.

d_call: -; j_call: TRBJ2-7; v_call: TRBV19; clone_size: -; cdr3_aa: CASSTGTQYEQYF; cdr3_nt: TGTGCCAGTAGCACCGGGACACAATACGAGCAGTACTTC
d_call: TRBD1; j_call: TRBJ1-3; v_call: TRBV19; clone_size: -; cdr3_aa: CASSIPKGAYGNTIYF; cdr3_nt: TGTGCCAGTAGTATCCCCAAGGGGGCATATGGAAACACCATATATTTT
d_call: -; j_call: TRBJ1-4; v_call: TRBV5-1; clone_size: -; cdr3_aa: CASSSSLGGREKLFF; cdr3_nt: TGCGCCAGCAGCTCATCCCTAGGGGGGCGCGAAAAACTGTTTTTT
d_call: -; j_call: TRBJ2-1; v_call: TRBV5-4; clone_size: -; cdr3_aa: CASSLEYNEQFF; cdr3_nt: TGTGCCAGCAGCTTGGAATACAATGAGCAGTTCTTC
d_call: -; j_call: TRBJ1-1; v_call: TRBV4-3; clone_size: -; cdr3_aa: CASSQDRGGSIMNTEAFF; cdr3_nt: TGCGCCAGCAGCCAAGATCGGGGCGGAAGTATCATGAACACTGAAGCTTTCTTT
d_call: -; j_call: TRBJ2-1; v_call: TRBV21-1; clone_size: -; cdr3_aa: CASSSLVGPGQFF; cdr3_nt: TGTGCCAGCAGCTCCCTGGTAGGGCCGGGGCAGTTCTTC
d_call: -; j_call: TRBJ2-6; v_call: TRBV27; clone_size: -; cdr3_aa: CASSLSPGSGANVLTF; cdr3_nt: TGTGCCAGCAGTCTAAGCCCAGGTTCTGGGGCCAACGTCCTGACTTTC
d_call: -; j_call: TRBJ1-4; v_call: TRBV5-1; clone_size: -; cdr3_aa: CASSLVGTSVEKLFF; cdr3_nt: TGCGCCAGCAGCTTGGTAGGGACGTCCGTAGAAAAACTGTTTTTT
d_call: -; j_call: TRBJ1-1; v_call: TRBV29-1; clone_size: -; cdr3_aa: CSGRRVNTEAFF; cdr3_nt: TGCAGCGGGCGTAGAGTGAACACTGAAGCTTTCTTT
d_call: -; j_call: TRBJ1-6; v_call: TRBV12-1; clone_size: -; cdr3_aa: CASSPEARGIMSYNSPLHF; cdr3_nt: TGTGCCAGCAGCCCAGAGGCCAGGGGAATTATGTCCTATAATTCACCCCTCCACTTT
d_call: -; j_call: TRBJ2-1; v_call: TRBV4-3; clone_size: -; cdr3_aa: CASSQAVAQTYNEQFF; cdr3_nt: TGCGCCAGCAGCCAGGCCGTAGCGCAGACCTACAATGAGCAGTTCTTC
d_call: -; j_call: TRBJ1-1; v_call: TRBV1; clone_size: -; cdr3_aa: CTSSQDTPSGTEAFF; cdr3_nt: TGCACCAGCAGCCAAGATACCCCCTCGGGCACTGAAGCTTTCTTT
d_call: TRBD1; j_call: TRBJ1-3; v_call: TRBV5-6; clone_size: -; cdr3_aa: CASSSPGQGNTIYF; cdr3_nt: TGTGCCAGCAGCTCGCCGGGACAGGGAAACACCATATATTTT
d_call: -; j_call: TRBJ1-5; v_call: TRBV7-8; clone_size: -; cdr3_aa: CASSSNQPAGGAPRNQPQHF; cdr3_nt: TGTGCCAGCAGCTCCAATCAGCCCGCGGGGGGCGCCCCGAGGAATCAGCCCCAGCATTTT
d_call: -; j_call: TRBJ1-1; v_call: TRBV5-4; clone_size: -; cdr3_aa: CASTLGGEMNTEAFF; cdr3_nt: TGTGCCAGCACCCTGGGGGGGGAAATGAACACTGAAGCTTTCTTT
d_call: TRBD2; j_call: TRBJ2-6; v_call: TRBV30; clone_size: -; cdr3_aa: CAWTSLAGGPSRTGANVLTF; cdr3_nt: TGTGCCTGGACCTCCTTGGCGGGAGGGCCGAGCAGGACTGGGGCCAACGTCCTGACTTTC
d_call: -; j_call: TRBJ1-5; v_call: TRBV15; clone_size: -; cdr3_aa: CATSRDDGQPNQPQHF; cdr3_nt: TGTGCCACCAGCAGAGATGACGGACAGCCCAATCAGCCCCAGCATTTT
d_call: -; j_call: TRBJ1-5; v_call: TRBV28; clone_size: few; cdr3_aa: CASSSRGPQHF; cdr3_nt: TGTGCCAGCAGCTCCCGGGGGCCCCAGCATTTT
d_call: TRBD2; j_call: TRBJ2-3; v_call: TRBV7-2; clone_size: -; cdr3_aa: CASSLQGGSTDTQYF; cdr3_nt: TGTGCCAGCAGCTTACAGGGAGGGAGCACAGATACGCAGTATTTT
d_call: -; j_call: TRBJ1-4; v_call: TRBV4-1; clone_size: once; cdr3_aa: CASSRSQGAGNEKLFF; cdr3_nt: TGCGCCAGCAGCCGATCCCAGGGAGCTGGTAATGAAAAACTGTTTTTT
d_call: TRBD2; j_call: TRBJ2-1; v_call: TRBV10-1; clone_size: -; cdr3_aa: CASSESRLAGENEQFF; cdr3_nt: TGCGCCAGCAGTGAGTCGCGACTAGCGGGGGAGAATGAGCAGTTCTTC
d_call: -; j_call: TRBJ1-2; v_call: TRBV12-3/TRBV12-4; clone_size: once; cdr3_aa: CASSLDTSYGYTF; cdr3_nt: TGTGCCAGCAGCCTGGACACCTCCTATGGCTACACCTTC
d_call: -; j_call: TRBJ1-1; v_call: TRBV4-1; clone_size: -; cdr3_aa: CASSQDPLRGANTEAFF; cdr3_nt: TGCGCCAGCAGCCAAGACCCCCTCCGGGGGGCTAACACTGAAGCTTTCTTT
d_call: TRBD1; j_call: TRBJ2-1; v_call: TRBV6-6; clone_size: -; cdr3_aa: CASSYDRGNEQFF; cdr3_nt: TGTGCCAGCAGTTACGACAGGGGCAATGAGCAGTTCTTC
d_call: -; j_call: TRBJ2-1; v_call: TRBV6-2/TRBV6-3; clone_size: -; cdr3_aa: CASSPPSGVPNEQFF; cdr3_nt: TGTGCCAGCAGTCCCCCCAGCGGCGTTCCCAATGAGCAGTTCTTC
d_call: TRBD1; j_call: TRBJ1-5; v_call: TRBV5-5; clone_size: -; cdr3_aa: CASSSAGTGNQPQHF; cdr3_nt: TGTGCCAGCAGTTCGGCTGGGACAGGCAATCAGCCCCAGCATTTT
d_call: -; j_call: TRBJ2-7; v_call: TRBV6-2/TRBV6-3; clone_size: -; cdr3_aa: CASSYFYEQYF; cdr3_nt: TGTGCCAGCAGTTACTTCTACGAGCAGTACTTC
d_call: TRBD2; j_call: TRBJ2-2; v_call: TRBV12-5; clone_size: -; cdr3_aa: CASGLGSGDTGELFF; cdr3_nt: TGTGCTAGTGGTTTGGGTAGCGGGGACACCGGGGAGCTGTTTTTT
d_call: -; j_call: TRBJ2-2; v_call: TRBV7-8; clone_size: -; cdr3_aa: CASSRKIGTGELFF; cdr3_nt: TGTGCCAGCAGCCGAAAAATAGGCACCGGGGAGCTGTTTTTT
d_call: -; j_call: TRBJ2-1; v_call: TRBV6-1; clone_size: -; cdr3_aa: CASSERGNNEQFF; cdr3_nt: TGTGCCAGCAGTGAACGGGGAAACAATGAGCAGTTCTTC
d_call: -; j_call: TRBJ1-1; v_call: TRBV5-1; clone_size: -; cdr3_aa: CASSLDRARMNTEAFF; cdr3_nt: TGCGCCAGCAGCTTGGACAGGGCCAGAATGAACACTGAAGCTTTCTTT
d_call: -; j_call: TRBJ1-1; v_call: TRBV6-6; clone_size: few; cdr3_aa: CASVTDTEAFF; cdr3_nt: TGTGCCAGCGTAACGGACACTGAAGCTTTCTTT
d_call: -; j_call: TRBJ1-5; v_call: TRBV2; clone_size: -; cdr3_aa: CASSWDGLSNQPQHF; cdr3_nt: TGTGCCAGCAGTTGGGACGGACTTAGCAATCAGCCCCAGCATTTT
d_call: -; j_call: TRBJ2-7; v_call: TRBV6-2/TRBV6-3; clone_size: -; cdr3_aa: CASSYPDGTYEQYF; cdr3_nt: TGTGCCAGCAGTTACCCTGACGGTACCTACGAGCAGTACTTC
d_call: -; j_call: TRBJ2-1; v_call: TRBV7-2; clone_size: -; cdr3_aa: CASSSWGVVNEQFF; cdr3_nt: TGTGCCAGCAGCTCCTGGGGCGTGGTAAATGAGCAGTTCTTC
d_call: -; j_call: TRBJ2-5; v_call: TRBV10-3; clone_size: -; cdr3_aa: CAISESSWRSQETQYF; cdr3_nt: TGTGCCATCAGTGAGTCCAGCTGGCGGTCACAAGAGACCCAGTACTTC
d_call: -; j_call: TRBJ1-5; v_call: TRBV7-6; clone_size: -; cdr3_aa: CASSFRADQPQHF; cdr3_nt: TGTGCCAGCAGCTTCAGGGCAGATCAGCCCCAGCATTTT
d_call: -; j_call: TRBJ2-2; v_call: TRBV5-1; clone_size: -; cdr3_aa: CASSLGDITNTGELFF; cdr3_nt: TGCGCCAGCAGCTTGGGGGACATCACGAACACCGGGGAGCTGTTTTTT
d_call: -; j_call: TRBJ1-5; v_call: TRBV21-1; clone_size: -; cdr3_aa: CASSNHTRFEGNQPQHF; cdr3_nt: TGTGCCAGCAGCAATCATACGAGATTCGAAGGCAATCAGCCCCAGCATTTT
d_call: -; j_call: TRBJ2-4; v_call: TRBV7-8; clone_size: -; cdr3_aa: CASSLVTVPIPRTVAKNIQYF; cdr3_nt: TGTGCCAGCAGCTTAGTAACTGTCCCGATACCCCGGACAGTAGCCAAAAACATTCAGTACTTC
d_call: -; j_call: TRBJ1-2; v_call: TRBV15; clone_size: -; cdr3_aa: CATSRDGQDYGYTF; cdr3_nt: TGTGCCACCAGCAGAGATGGGCAGGACTATGGCTACACCTTC
d_call: -; j_call: TRBJ1-6; v_call: TRBV15; clone_size: -; cdr3_aa: CATSRGTGGNSPLHF; cdr3_nt: TGTGCCACCAGCAGAGGGACTGGGGGTAATTCACCCCTCCACTTT
d_call: -; j_call: TRBJ2-3; v_call: TRBV6-4; clone_size: -; cdr3_aa: CASSDSKRGTDTQYF; cdr3_nt: TGTGCCAGCAGTGACTCAAAGCGGGGCACAGATACGCAGTATTTT
d_call: -; j_call: TRBJ1-5; v_call: TRBV14; clone_size: -; cdr3_aa: CASSPSVNQPQHF; cdr3_nt: TGTGCCAGCAGCCCCTCAGTCAATCAGCCCCAGCATTTT
d_call: TRBD2; j_call: TRBJ2-2; v_call: TRBV7-2; clone_size: -; cdr3_aa: CASSLLAGGNTGELFF; cdr3_nt: TGTGCCAGCAGCCTACTAGCGGGGGGGAACACCGGGGAGCTGTTTTTT
d_call: -; j_call: TRBJ1-3; v_call: TRBV12-3/TRBV12-4; clone_size: -; cdr3_aa: CASTRGRGNTIYF; cdr3_nt: TGTGCCAGCACCCGAGGTCGAGGAAACACCATATATTTT
d_call: -; j_call: TRBJ2-2; v_call: TRBV24-1; clone_size: -; cdr3_aa: CATSPLLPAEKTGELFF; cdr3_nt: TGTGCCACCAGTCCTCTATTGCCAGCGGAAAAGACCGGGGAGCTGTTTTTT
d_call: TRBD1; j_call: TRBJ1-1; v_call: TRBV5-1; clone_size: few; cdr3_aa: CASSDRANTEAFF; cdr3_nt: TGCGCCAGCAGCGACAGGGCTAACACTGAAGCTTTCTTT
d_call: -; j_call: TRBJ2-3; v_call: TRBV18; clone_size: -; cdr3_aa: CASSPTGTSTDTQYF; cdr3_nt: TGTGCCAGCTCACCGACAGGGACTAGCACAGATACGCAGTATTTT
d_call: -; j_call: TRBJ2-1; v_call: TRBV20-1; clone_size: -; cdr3_aa: CSASTSTYNEQFF; cdr3_nt: TGCAGTGCTAGTACTAGCACCTACAATGAGCAGTTCTTC